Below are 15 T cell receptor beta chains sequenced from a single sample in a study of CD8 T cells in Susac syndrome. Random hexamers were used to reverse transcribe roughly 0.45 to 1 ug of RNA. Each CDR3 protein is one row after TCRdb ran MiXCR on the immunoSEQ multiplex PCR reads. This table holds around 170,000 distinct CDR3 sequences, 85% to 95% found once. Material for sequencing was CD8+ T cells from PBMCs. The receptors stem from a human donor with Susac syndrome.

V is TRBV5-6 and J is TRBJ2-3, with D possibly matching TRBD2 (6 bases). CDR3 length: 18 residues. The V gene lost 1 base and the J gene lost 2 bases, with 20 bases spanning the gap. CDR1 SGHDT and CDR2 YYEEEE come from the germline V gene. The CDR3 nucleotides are TGTGCCAGCAGCTTGTCCGTCGGAAAGGGACTGTACACAGATACGCAGTATTTT. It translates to CASSLSVGKGLYTDTQYF.

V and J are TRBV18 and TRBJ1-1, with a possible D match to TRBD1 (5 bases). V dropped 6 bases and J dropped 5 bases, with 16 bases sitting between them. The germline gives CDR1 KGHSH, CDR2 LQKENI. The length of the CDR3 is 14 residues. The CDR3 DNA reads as TGTGCCAGCTCCGGTGGGGCAGGGAGGACTGAAGCTTTCTTT. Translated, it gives CASSGGAGRTEAFF. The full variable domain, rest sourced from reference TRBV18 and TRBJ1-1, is NAGVMQNPRHLVRRRGQEARLRCSPMKGHSHVYWYRQLPEEGLKFMVYLQKENIIDESGMPKERFSAEFPKEGPSILRIQQVVRGDSAAYFCASSGGAGRTEAFFGQGTRLTVV.

In DNA form, the CDR3 reads TGTGCCTCGCGATTGAGCTCCTATAATTCACCCCTCCACTTT. Translating it yields CASRLSSYNSPLHF. The rearrangement links TRBV6-5 to TRBJ1-6; D gene unclear. The germline V and J ends were trimmed by 11 bases and 0 bases, with 11 bases remaining between them. Germline CDR1 MNHEY, CDR2 SVGAGI. The CDR3 covers 14 residues.

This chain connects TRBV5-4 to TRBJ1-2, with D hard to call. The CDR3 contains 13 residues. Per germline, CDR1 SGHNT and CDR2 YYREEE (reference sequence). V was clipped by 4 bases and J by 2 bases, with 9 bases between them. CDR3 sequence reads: CASSPDENYGYTF. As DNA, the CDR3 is TGTGCCAGCAGCCCTGATGAAAACTATGGCTACACCTTC. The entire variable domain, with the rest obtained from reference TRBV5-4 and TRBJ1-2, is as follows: ETGVTQSPTHLIKTRGQQVTLRCSSQSGHNTVSWYQQALGQGPQFIFQYYREEENGRGNFPPRFSGLQFPNYSSELNVNALELDDSALYLCASSPDENYGYTFGSGTRLTVV.

The CDR3 protein is CASSFETGTLNSPLHF. Written as DNA, the CDR3 is TGTGCCAGCAGCTTTGAAACCGGGACACTAAATTCACCCCTCCACTTT. The genes are TRBV5-6 and TRBJ1-6, with D possibly being TRBD1 (6 bases). CDR1 and CDR2 from the germline V gene are SGHDT and YYEEEE. This CDR3 region has 16 residues. With 2 bases removed from V and 7 bases from J, the gap between germline ends came to 16 bases.

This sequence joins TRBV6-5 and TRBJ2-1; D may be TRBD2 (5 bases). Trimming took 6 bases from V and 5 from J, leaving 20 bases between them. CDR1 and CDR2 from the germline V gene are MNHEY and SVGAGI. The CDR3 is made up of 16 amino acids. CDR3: CASRYSGYTLNNEQFF. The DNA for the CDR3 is TGTGCCAGCAGGTACAGCGGATACACCCTTAACAATGAGCAGTTCTTC.

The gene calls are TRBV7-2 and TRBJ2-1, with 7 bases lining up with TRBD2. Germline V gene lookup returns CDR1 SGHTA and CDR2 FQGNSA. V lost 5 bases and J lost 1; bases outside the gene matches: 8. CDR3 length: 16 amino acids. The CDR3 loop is CASSTVAGTSYNEQFF. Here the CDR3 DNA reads TGTGCCAGCAGCACAGTAGCGGGCACTTCCTACAATGAGCAGTTCTTC.

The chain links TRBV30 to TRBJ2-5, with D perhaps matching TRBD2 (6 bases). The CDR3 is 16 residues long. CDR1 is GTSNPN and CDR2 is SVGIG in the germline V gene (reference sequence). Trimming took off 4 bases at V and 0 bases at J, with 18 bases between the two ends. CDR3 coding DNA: TGTGCCTGGACCGAAGGGCTAGCGTCGGACCAAGAGACCCAGTACTTC. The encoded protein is CAWTEGLASDQETQYF.

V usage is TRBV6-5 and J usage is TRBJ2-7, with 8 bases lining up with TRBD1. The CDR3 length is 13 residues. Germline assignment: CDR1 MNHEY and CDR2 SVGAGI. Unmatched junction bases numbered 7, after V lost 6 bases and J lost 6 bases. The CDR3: CASRLGQAGEQYF. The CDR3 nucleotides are TGTGCCAGCAGATTGGGACAGGCCGGCGAGCAGTACTTC.

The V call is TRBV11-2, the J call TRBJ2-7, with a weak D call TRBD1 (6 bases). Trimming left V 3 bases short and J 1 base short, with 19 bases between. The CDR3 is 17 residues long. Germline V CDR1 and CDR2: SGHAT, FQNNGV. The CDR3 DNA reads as TGTGCCAGCAGCTTTTTGCACAGTACAGGGACATCCTACGAGCAGTACTTC. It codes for CASSFLHSTGTSYEQYF.

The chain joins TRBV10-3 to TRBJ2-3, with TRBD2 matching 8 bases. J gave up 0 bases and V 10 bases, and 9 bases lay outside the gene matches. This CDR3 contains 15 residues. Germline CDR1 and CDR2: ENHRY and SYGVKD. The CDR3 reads CATNPGGASTDTQYF. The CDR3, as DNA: TGTGCCACCAACCCCGGGGGGGCTAGCACAGATACGCAGTATTTT.

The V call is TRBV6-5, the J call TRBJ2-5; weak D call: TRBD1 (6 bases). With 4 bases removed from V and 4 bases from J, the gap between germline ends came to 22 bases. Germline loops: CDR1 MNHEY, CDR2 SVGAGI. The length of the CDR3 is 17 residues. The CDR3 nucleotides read TGTGCCAGCAGTTCCACCGGGACAAATGCTGGGGTAGAGACCCAGTACTTC. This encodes CASSSTGTNAGVETQYF.

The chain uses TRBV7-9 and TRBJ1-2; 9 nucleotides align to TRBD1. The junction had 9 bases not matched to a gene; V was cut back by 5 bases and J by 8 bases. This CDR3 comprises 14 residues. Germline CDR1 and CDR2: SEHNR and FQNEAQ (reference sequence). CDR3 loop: CASSASGTGKGYTF. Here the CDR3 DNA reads TGTGCCAGCAGCGCGAGCGGGACAGGGAAAGGCTACACCTTC.

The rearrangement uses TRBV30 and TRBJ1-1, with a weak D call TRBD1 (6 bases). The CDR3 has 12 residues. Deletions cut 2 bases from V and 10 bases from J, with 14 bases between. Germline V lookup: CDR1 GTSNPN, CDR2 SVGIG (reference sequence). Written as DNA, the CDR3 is TGTGCCTGGAGTCCCACGGGGGGGCGAGCTTTCTTT. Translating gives CAWSPTGGRAFF.

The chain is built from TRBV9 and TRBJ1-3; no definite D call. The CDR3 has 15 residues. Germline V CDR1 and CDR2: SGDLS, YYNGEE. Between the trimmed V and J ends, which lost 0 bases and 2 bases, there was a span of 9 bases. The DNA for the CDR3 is TGTGCCAGCAGCGTAGAAAACAGCGCTGGAAACACCATATATTTT. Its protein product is CASSVENSAGNTIYF.